This TCR beta chain was recorded in a study of shared clonotypes between healthy human individuals. Subsets obtained from CD4+ cells comprised CD45RA+ naive and CD45RA-negative memory cells. CDR1 and CDR2 from the germline V gene are MNHEY and SMNVEV (reference sequence). The length of the CDR3 is 13 residues. V shed 3 bases and J shed 6 bases, with 10 bases lying between them. Study-level points and caveats: Among non-shared clonotypes, generation probabilities were lower than among those shared by all four donors. Among donors, clonotype sharing was expected to be affected by sequencing depth.

Profiled with immunoSEQ multiplex PCR; TCRdb holds only in-frame clones, not every one. Among 2 million to 2.5 million clones listed, roughly 94% were seen once. In regard to this clone: The antigen is undetermined.

The rearrangement links TRBV27 to TRBJ2-3; tentatively, D is TRBD2 (5 bases). The TCR comes from a young man in good health. Source material: naive CD4+ T cells sorted from blood. Subset of the sample: CD45RA+ positively selected. The CDR3 protein is CASSFPGVDTQYF. The CDR3 DNA follows: TGTGCCAGCAGTTTTCCCGGGGTGGATACGCAGTATTTT.